This T cell receptor beta chain was identified during a study of vaccination effects on CD4 cells after COVID-19. Study-level findings and limits: Marked clonal contraction of both clone types appeared late after vaccination.

Comment on this clone: The antigen is undetermined.

V lost 6 bases and J lost 0, with 10 bases in between. The CDR3 runs to 13 residues. Germline-derived CDR1 and CDR2 are SQVTM and ANQGSEA. Sequencing followed a ViraFEST assay step that expanded antigen-specific CD4+ T cells with viral peptide pools. At the end of 9 to 11 days of culture, CD4+ T cells were isolated. Assay: immunoSEQ multiplex PCR; the TCRdb copy retains only in-frame clones and omits some. Found here are tens of thousands of clones, 70% to 75% of them singletons; the top ten hold 1.5% to 2%. The sequence was collected from a human donor who received a COVID-19 vaccine. The chain joins TRBV29-1 to TRBJ2-3; perhaps TRBD2 as D (5 bases). The specimen was CD4+ T cells from PBMCs cultured with HCoV-229E spike peptides, collected before COVID-19 vaccination. CDR3 amino acids: CSVRGPSTDTQYF. CDR3 DNA: TGCAGCGTCCGGGGTCCTAGCACAGATACGCAGTATTTT.